This is a list of T cell receptor beta chains from one sample in a study of coeliac disease. Some clones are missing from TCRdb's copy, which holds only in-frame ones; the method was immunoSEQ multiplex PCR. Among around 1,300 clones, roughly 60% were seen once, and the ten largest hold around 26%. The sequencing input was intraepithelial lymphocytes from the gut. The receptors were gathered from a man in his 70s without celiac disease. Both conserved end residues are trimmed from each CDR3. A D gene is named only where the DNA matches it firmly.

v_call	d_call	cdr3_aa
TRBV19	TRBD1	ASTDRYTEAF
TRBV19	NA	ASRAPDNSPLH
TRBV5-1	TRBD1	ASSEQGATNEKLF
TRBV6-6	TRBD1	ASSSGTGQDTQY
TRBV6-5	NA	ASSYSIGGYYNEQF
TRBV5-4	NA	VSGAGTNSPLH
TRBV6-5	TRBD1	ASRKLGQGYGYT
TRBV7-2	NA	ASKETGVNTEAF
TRBV5-6	TRBD1	ASSLVTDRGSPLH
TRBV21-1	NA	ASSDKLHVLDEQY
TRBV28	NA	ASSPPLGQGMHTEAF
TRBV28	NA	ASSSPGRGNQPQH
TRBV2	TRBD2	ASSVASGQETQY
TRBV10-1	NA	ASSESSITEAF
TRBV4-1	TRBD1	ASSGTGGNEQF
TRBV7-3	NA	ASSLQGPDSPLH
TRBV7-9	NA	ASSQSMEFGYEQY
TRBV5-4	TRBD1	ASSLQGAARAEAF
TRBV28	TRBD1	ASSGEDRGHYEQY
TRBV5-1	NA	ASSLVASLEETQY
TRBV30	NA	AWNTRCYRKTYGYT
TRBV5-1	TRBD2	ASSLFASGGGTDTQY
TRBV9	TRBD2	ASSFGTSGGGGETQY
TRBV27	TRBD1	ASSTGVVAEAF
TRBV2	TRBD1	ASRGGGQGYGYT
TRBV6-5	NA	ASSYSGTNNSPLH